One sample yielded the 7 T cell receptor beta chains listed below, sequenced in a study of Tregs in tolerant kidney transplant recipients (dated by TCRdb to the late 2010s). Library preparation used the immunoSEQ multiplex PCR assay. TCRdb mirrors the immuneACCESS table, restricted to in-frame sequences. Some clones are absent from its copies; in checked studies, under half trace to an unresolved V gene, and the reason for the others is unknown. The sample has tens of thousands of clones on record, about four fifths of them singletons. 4.5% to 5.5% of the sample rests with the top ten. Sequenced sample: CD4+ T cells from blood. The source is a human donor in good health.

This chain links TRBV7-7 with TRBJ2-5; D gene ambiguous. The CDR3 spans 12 residues. Trimming took off 5 bases at V and 5 bases at J, with 9 bases between the two ends. In germline, CDR1 is SSHAT, CDR2 FNYEAQ (reference sequence). The CDR3 loop is CASSRLGETQYF. In DNA, the CDR3 is TGTGCCAGCAGCCGTCTCGGGGAGACCCAGTACTTC.

The V and J genes are TRBV7-9 and TRBJ1-2; 7 positions agree with TRBD1. Looked up from germline, CDR1 is SEHNR and CDR2 is FQNEAQ (reference sequence). The CDR3 sequence is 13 residues long. The V segment lost 5 bases and the J segment 9 bases; nucleotides outside the gene matches: 9. For the CDR3, the DNA is TGTGCCAGCAGCGAAACCGACAGGGCGAGCTACACCTTC. Protein: CASSETDRASYTF.

The chain combines TRBV5-6 with TRBJ2-5, with 15 bases lining up with TRBD2. The CDR3 runs to 18 residues. CDR1 and CDR2 from the germline V gene are SGHDT and YYEEEE. After removal of 3 bases from V and 1 base from J, the junction contained 7 bases not matched to a gene. The CDR3 DNA is TGTGCCAGCAGCTGGAGGGGACTAGCGGGGGGCTCCCAAGAGACCCAGTACTTC. Residues: CASSWRGLAGGSQETQYF.

The chain has TRBV10-3 and TRBJ1-2; D is unclear. The CDR3 runs 14 residues. Germline CDR1 is ENHRY and CDR2 is SYGVKD. V was shortened by 3 bases and J by 2 bases, with 10 bases between the two germline ends. CDR3 bases: TGTGCCATCAGTGATTGGGGTGAGAACTATGGCTACACCTTC. Encoded protein: CAISDWGENYGYTF.

The chain has TRBV14 and TRBJ2-7; tentatively, D is TRBD2 (5 bases). This CDR3 contains 15 residues. Germline values: CDR1 SGHDN, CDR2 FVKESK. Deletions cut 4 bases from V and 0 bases from J, with 13 bases between. The CDR3 spells CASSRRLGSSYEQYF. For the CDR3, the DNA is TGTGCCAGCAGCCGTAGACTGGGGAGCTCCTACGAGCAGTACTTC.

The chain is built from TRBV19 and TRBJ1-1; D might be TRBD1 (5 bases). The V and J ends lost 7 bases and 0 bases respectively, with 12 bases between them. In germline, CDR1 is LNHDA, CDR2 SQIVND (reference sequence). The CDR3 runs to 14 residues. The CDR3 reads CASIKQAMNTEAFF. Written as DNA, the CDR3 is TGTGCCAGTATTAAACAGGCGATGAACACTGAAGCTTTCTTT.

The rearrangement joins TRBV6-5 to TRBJ1-1, with 8 bases matching TRBD1. This CDR3 is 14 amino acids long. Germline V CDR1 and CDR2: MNHEY, SVGAGI. Trimming took 3 bases from V and 4 from J; bases not matched to a gene: 4. CDR3 sequence: CASSYRTGGTEAFF. CDR3 DNA sequence: TGTGCCAGCAGTTATCGTACAGGGGGCACTGAAGCTTTCTTT.